The 21 T cell receptor beta chains listed next were all sequenced from one sample in a study of CD8 T cells in ankylosing spondylitis. Findings and limits, study-wide: Apparently characteristic of ankylosing spondylitis blood was a TCR beta motif (roughly eight highly homologous variants).

TCRdb re-derived calls from the 5' RACE reads in MiXCR, one entry per CDR3 protein. Here the sample spans 450,000 or so distinct CDR3 sequences, more than 25% being singletons. These receptors have no identified antigens. Sequencing was performed on blood, either unsorted or a sorted T cell fraction (not recorded which). These receptors were taken from a male donor with ankylosing spondylitis.

As for this clonotype: One end of the junction does not line up with germline, which may come from a read error. The chain has TRBV12-3 or TRBV12-4 and TRBJ2-7; 9 nucleotides align to TRBD1. The CDR3 covers 18 residues. The CDR3 reads CACSLLGSEGQGRYEQYF. As DNA, the CDR3 is TGTGCCTGCAGTTTACTGGGTTCTGAAGGACAGGGGAGGTACGAGCAGTACTTC.

This clonotype was recorded a few times. The chain joins TRBV5-1 to TRBJ1-3, with D uncertain. The CDR3 consists of 15 residues. V lost 3 bases, J lost 0 bases, and 10 bases lay in between. Germline V CDR1 and CDR2: SGHRS, YFSETQ. The CDR3 sequence: CASSWAGGSGNTIYF. Written as DNA, the CDR3 is TGCGCCAGCAGCTGGGCTGGAGGCTCTGGAAACACCATATATTTT.

This clonotype turned up a few times. This chain joins TRBV27 and TRBJ2-3; D is perhaps TRBD2 (5 bases). Per the germline V gene, CDR1 is MNHEY and CDR2 is SMNVEV (reference sequence). V was trimmed by 2 bases and J by 4 bases, leaving 10 bases between them. The CDR3 runs to 14 residues. CDR3 bases: TGTGCCAGCAGTTTAAGGGAGATTTCAGATACGCAGTATTTT. Translating gives CASSLREISDTQYF.

This clonotype turned up a few times. The V and J genes are TRBV2 and TRBJ2-3; D is ambiguous. This CDR3 is 12 amino acids long. V was clipped by 8 bases and J by 4 bases, with 10 bases between them. Germline lookup yields CDR1 SNHLY and CDR2 FYNNEI. The CDR3: CASRSEADTQYF. The DNA of the CDR3 is TGTGCCAGCCGCAGCGAGGCAGATACGCAGTATTTT.

The V gene is TRBV19, the J gene TRBJ1-2; tentative D call: TRBD1 (5 bases). This CDR3 is built from 15 residues. Trimming took off 6 bases at V and 4 bases at J, with 18 bases between the two ends. Germline CDR1 LNHDA, CDR2 SQIVND (reference sequence). This chain's CDR3 is CASSPTKGRSYGYTF. The CDR3 DNA reads TGTGCCAGTAGCCCCACGAAGGGGAGAAGCTATGGCTACACCTTC. The full variable domain, rest sourced from reference TRBV19 and TRBJ1-2, is DGGITQSPKYLFRKEGQNVTLSCEQNLNHDAMYWYRQDPGQGLRLIYYSQIVNDFQKGDIAEGYSVSREKKESFPLTVTSAQKNPTAFYLCASSPTKGRSYGYTFGSGTRLTVV.

This clonotype was counted many times. The chain has TRBV2 and TRBJ2-3; D might be TRBD2 (6 bases). V was trimmed by 7 bases and J by 1 base, leaving 12 bases between them. Germline V gives CDR1 SNHLY, CDR2 FYNNEI. The CDR3 is 14 amino acids. CDR3 loop: CASNGEVGTDTQYF. The CDR3 DNA follows: TGTGCCAGCAACGGGGAGGTGGGCACAGATACGCAGTATTTT.

The count of this clonotype is one. The chain has TRBV7-2 and TRBJ2-2, with D tentatively TRBD1 or TRBD2 (5 bases each). Trimming cost V 5 bases and J 6 bases, with 22 bases left between them. The germline gives CDR1 SGHTA, CDR2 FQGNSA. The CDR3 covers 17 residues. The chain's CDR3 is CASSLQGDPGPSGELFF. The CDR3 DNA is TGTGCCAGCAGCCTTCAAGGGGACCCCGGGCCATCCGGGGAGCTGTTTTTT.

This clonotype was counted between two and nine times. The chain links TRBV20-1 to TRBJ2-1, with 11 positions matching TRBD2. Germline V CDR1 and CDR2: DFQATT, SNEGSKA (reference sequence). Trimming removed 2 bases from V and 1 base from J; junction bases left unmatched: 10. The CDR3 has 18 residues. The CDR3 spells CSARTPGASGRSYNEQFF. As DNA, the CDR3 is TGCAGTGCTAGAACCCCTGGGGCTAGCGGGAGGTCCTACAATGAGCAGTTCTTC.

There are a few counts of this clonotype. The J gene is TRBJ2-1, the V gene TRBV3-1, with D perhaps assigned TRBD1 or TRBD2 (6 bases each). V was clipped by 1 base and J by 8 bases, with 15 bases between them. Germline CDR1 is LGHDT and CDR2 is YNNKEL (reference sequence). The CDR3 sequence is 15 residues long. CDR3 in amino acids: CASSQVKGGGDEQFF. The CDR3 nucleotides read TGTGCCAGCAGCCAAGTTAAGGGGGGCGGAGATGAGCAGTTCTTC.

J is TRBJ2-3 and V is TRBV29-1; D possibly corresponds to TRBD2 (6 bases). The CDR3 consists of 14 residues. Germline V gives CDR1 SQVTM, CDR2 ANQGSEA. V dropped 4 bases and J dropped 5 bases, with 16 bases sitting between them. DNA for the CDR3: TGCAGCGTTGTGGGAGGTCGTGGAGTAGATACGCAGTATTTT. Translated: CSVVGGRGVDTQYF.

The chain joins TRBV29-1 to TRBJ1-1, with 9 bases aligning to TRBD1. The germline V gene encodes CDR1 SQVTM and CDR2 ANQGSEA. This CDR3 spans 12 amino acids. The J segment lost 5 bases and the V segment lost 5 bases, leaving 3 bases of the junction unmatched. In DNA form, the CDR3 reads TGCAGCGTTTACAGGGGGCGGACTGAAGCTTTCTTT. Encoded protein: CSVYRGRTEAFF.

This clonotype was seen a few times. The chain has TRBV20-1 and TRBJ2-1, with D hard to call. Germline CDR1 reads DFQATT; CDR2 reads SNEGSKA (reference sequence). Deletions cut 3 bases from V and 0 bases from J, with 9 bases between. The CDR3 totals 14 residues. CDR3 nucleotides: TGCAGTGCTAGGGGGAAAGACTCCTACAATGAGCAGTTCTTC. Encoded protein: CSARGKDSYNEQFF.

This clonotype was counted only a few times. The genes are TRBV2 and TRBJ2-1, with 11 nucleotides matching TRBD2. The CDR3 contains 14 residues. Germline V gives CDR1 SNHLY, CDR2 FYNNEI. Trimming took 4 bases from V and 9 from J; bases not matched to a gene: 5. The CDR3 coding sequence is TGTGCCAGCAGTGGGGTTAGCGGGAGGGTTGAGCAGTTCTTC. As protein: CASSGVSGRVEQFF.

This clonotype has a single count. This chain links TRBV19 with TRBJ2-5; 7 bases match TRBD2. The CDR3 sequence is 13 residues long. Germline values: CDR1 LNHDA, CDR2 SQIVND (reference sequence). The J segment lost 1 base and the V segment lost 5 bases, leaving 1 base of the junction unmatched. The CDR3 nucleotides read TGTGCCAGTAGTGGGACTATCCAAGAGACCCAGTACTTC. It codes for CASSGTIQETQYF.

V is TRBV7-9 and J is TRBJ2-3, with 10 bases aligning to TRBD2. The CDR3 consists of 16 residues. Trimming at V came to 5 bases and at J to 5 bases, leaving 10 bases not matched to a gene. The germline V gene has CDR1 SEHNR and CDR2 FQNEAQ (reference sequence). This CDR3 is CASSPGSGRAGDTQYF. The CDR3 DNA follows: TGTGCCAGCAGCCCAGGCAGCGGGAGGGCCGGAGATACGCAGTATTTT.

This clonotype was seen many times. The V and J genes are TRBV9 and TRBJ1-6, with no clear D. CDR1 is SGDLS and CDR2 is YYNGEE in the germline V gene. V was trimmed by 0 bases and J by 6 bases, leaving 10 bases between them. CDR3 length equals 15 residues. The CDR3 sequence: CASSVGGWGNSPLHF. The CDR3 region has the DNA TGTGCCAGCAGCGTAGGGGGTTGGGGTAATTCACCCCTCCACTTT.

V usage is TRBV7-6 and J usage is TRBJ2-7; D unresolved. CDR3 size: 13 residues. Germline lookup yields CDR1 SGHVS and CDR2 FNYEAQ. With 1 base removed from V and 3 bases from J, the gap between germline ends came to 7 bases. Here the CDR3 reads CASSLGRHYEQYF. The CDR3 region has the DNA TGTGCCAGCAGCTTAGGCAGGCACTACGAGCAGTACTTC.

This clonotype turned up a few times. The V gene is TRBV7-9, the J gene TRBJ2-3; the match to TRBD2 covers 9 bases. CDR1 is SEHNR, CDR2 FQNEAQ, per germline (reference sequence). Trimming at V came to 5 bases and at J to 3 bases, leaving 6 bases not matched to a gene. The length of the CDR3 is 15 residues. CDR3 in amino acids: CASSNSGSKTDTQYF. CDR3 DNA: TGTGCCAGCAGCAATAGCGGGAGTAAAACAGATACGCAGTATTTT. Based on the CDR3 plus reference TRBV7-9 and TRBJ2-3, the full variable domain is DTGVSQNPRHKITKRGQNVTFRCDPISEHNRLYWYRQTLGQGPEFLTYFQNEAQLEKSRLLSDRFSAERPKGSFSTLEIQRTEQGDSAMYLCASSNSGSKTDTQYFGPGTRLTVL.

The chain recombines TRBV29-1 with TRBJ1-2; D ambiguous. V dropped 4 bases and J dropped 8 bases, with 17 bases sitting between them. The CDR3 runs to 13 residues. Germline-derived CDR1 and CDR2 are SQVTM and ANQGSEA. The CDR3, as DNA: TGCAGCGTTGCACGCCGCCTGGAGTCGGGCTACACCTTC. Its protein is CSVARRLESGYTF.

The chain combines TRBV4-1 with TRBJ2-1; 12 bases are shared with TRBD2. Germline CDR1 and CDR2: MGHRA and YSYEKL. There are 20 residues in the CDR3. V was pared by 2 bases and J by 0 bases, with 11 bases of the junction left unmatched. The CDR3 DNA reads as TGCGCCAGCAGCCAAACCCCCCTAGCGGGAGGGCCAAGCTCCTACAATGAGCAGTTCTTC. This encodes CASSQTPLAGGPSSYNEQFF.

In DNA, the CDR3 is TGTGCCAGCAGCCCACGACAGAAAAAGGCACAAGAGACCCAGTACTTC. It specifies CASSPRQKKAQETQYF. V is TRBV7-9 and J is TRBJ2-5; TRBD1 is a possible D gene (5 bases). From germline, CDR1 is SEHNR and CDR2 FQNEAQ (reference sequence). V was trimmed by 5 bases and J by 2 bases, leaving 18 bases between them. The CDR3 is 16 amino acids.